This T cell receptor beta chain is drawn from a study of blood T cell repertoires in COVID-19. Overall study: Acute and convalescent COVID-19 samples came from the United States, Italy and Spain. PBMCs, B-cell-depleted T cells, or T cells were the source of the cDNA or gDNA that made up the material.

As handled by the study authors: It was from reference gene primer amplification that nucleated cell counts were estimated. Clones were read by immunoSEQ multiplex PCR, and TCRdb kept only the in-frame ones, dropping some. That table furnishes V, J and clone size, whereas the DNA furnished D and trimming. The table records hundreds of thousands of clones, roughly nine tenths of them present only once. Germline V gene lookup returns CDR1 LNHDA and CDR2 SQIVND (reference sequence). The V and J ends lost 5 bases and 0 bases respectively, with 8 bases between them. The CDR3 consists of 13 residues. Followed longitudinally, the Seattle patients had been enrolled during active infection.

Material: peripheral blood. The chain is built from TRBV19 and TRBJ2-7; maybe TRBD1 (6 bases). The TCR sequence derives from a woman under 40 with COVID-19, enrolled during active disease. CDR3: CASSPRGSYEQYF. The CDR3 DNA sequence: TGTGCCAGTAGTCCCAGGGGCTCCTACGAGCAGTACTTC.